This entry is about one TCR beta chain. What it binds is not known. Germline-derived CDR1 and CDR2 are LGHNA and YNFKEQ. The CDR3 is 17 residues long. V lost 0 bases and J lost 7, with 21 bases in between. The data stem from a study of cytomegalovirus exposure and HLA in healthy donors. Study results and limitations: Rarity marked most TCR sequences, yet some public TCRs occurred in many donors. In presence/absence analyses, roughly uniform sequencing depth across donors was assumed. Follow-up analysis later connected one missense variant in DCLRE1C with trimming of TCR beta V- and J-genes. The authors enumerated 164 TCR beta chains as linked to cytomegalovirus.

Use of 60 Vbeta and 13 Jbeta primers characterized the PCR. Sequencing was performed with immunoSEQ multiplex PCR; in TCRdb, only in-frame clones are kept and a portion is missing. In total, the table holds tens of thousands of clones. Sequenced sample: PBMCs. The sequence was obtained from a male donor in good health and CMV-seronegative. The chain recombines TRBV4-2 with TRBJ1-2, with D unclear. The CDR3, as DNA: TGTGCCAGCAGCCAAGATTTTAAGGGATTGGTTCGGGGTGGCTACACCTTC. It yields the protein CASSQDFKGLVRGGYTF.